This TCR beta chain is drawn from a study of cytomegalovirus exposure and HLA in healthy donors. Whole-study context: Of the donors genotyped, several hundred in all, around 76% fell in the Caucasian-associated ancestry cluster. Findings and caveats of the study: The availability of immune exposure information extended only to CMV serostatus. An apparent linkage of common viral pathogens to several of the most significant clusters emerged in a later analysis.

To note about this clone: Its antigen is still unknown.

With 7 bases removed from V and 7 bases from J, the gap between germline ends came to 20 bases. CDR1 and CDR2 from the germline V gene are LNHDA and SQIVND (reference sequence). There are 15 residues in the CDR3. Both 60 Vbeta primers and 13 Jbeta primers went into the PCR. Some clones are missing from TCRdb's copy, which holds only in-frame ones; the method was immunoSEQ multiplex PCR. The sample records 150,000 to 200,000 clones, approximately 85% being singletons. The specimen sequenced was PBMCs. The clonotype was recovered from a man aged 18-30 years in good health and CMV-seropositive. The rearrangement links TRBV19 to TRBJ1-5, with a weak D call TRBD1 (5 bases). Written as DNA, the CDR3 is TGTGCCAGTAAACCCAGGGAGGGCCTTGGGCAGCCCCAGCATTTT. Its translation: CASKPREGLGQPQHF. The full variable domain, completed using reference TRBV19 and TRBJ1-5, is DGGITQSPKYLFRKEGQNVTLSCEQNLNHDAMYWYRQDPGQGLRLIYYSQIVNDFQKGDIAEGYSVSREKKESFPLTVTSAQKNPTAFYLCASKPREGLGQPQHFGDGTRLSIL.